This T cell receptor beta chain was sequenced in a study of blood T cell repertoires in COVID-19 (dated by TCRdb to the early 2020s). Describing the broader study: Collaborator samples came from the United States, Italy and Spain and covered acute and convalescent phases of COVID-19. The material from the prospective study consisted of cDNA or gDNA derived from T cells, B-cell-depleted T cells, or PBMCs. The dataset comprised deeply sampled blood TCRbeta repertoires from subjects exposed to, actively infected with, or recovered from COVID-19. The repertoires were made available in a free public database intended to serve as a resource for research on the immune response to SARS-CoV-2. The samples were drawn from two sources: the first 160 participants of the ongoing ImmuneRACE study, and 950 to 1,500 subjects contributed by 6 global collaborators. A de-identified subject ID, COVID-19 status, age in years and sex were almost always included in the sample metadata. Where available, HLA class I and class II types were obtained from metadata supplied by the sample provider rather than from assay-based typing. Findings and caveats that apply to the study as a whole: Clinical and demographic metadata were provided uncurated, with the amount varying by source and participant.

Points on this clone: Its antigen remains undetermined. The sample holds no much larger clone one base away, and base qualities are not on file.

Participants in the prospective study were aged roughly 18 to 89 years, lived in under 30 United States geographic areas, and enrolled through a virtual design. To assign participants to cohorts, the prospective study relied on clinical history that participants themselves reported in a screening survey and a study questionnaire. Recovered participants in ImmuneRACE Cohort 3 were defined by two consecutive negative NP/OP PCR tests, clearance by a healthcare professional, or resolution of symptoms. In the prospective study, mobile phlebotomists collected whole blood, serum and a nasopharyngeal or oropharyngeal swab from each participant. Participants in the prospective study had the option to provide additional blood draws and questionnaires over an approximately two-month period. Before DNA extraction, blood samples from the prospective study were shipped at room temperature or frozen. TCRbeta CDR3 regions were amplified from genomic DNA using the immunoSEQ Assay, a bias-controlled multiplex PCR. The authors processed their data as follows. Within the assay, amplification of reference gene primers was used to estimate how many nucleated cells each sample contained. Sequence reads were collapsed and filtered to measure the absolute abundance of every unique TCRbeta CDR3 rearrangement. Productive Simpson clonality was computed per sample as the square root of Simpson's diversity index over productive rearrangements. TCRdb re-hosts the immuneACCESS table, in-frame sequences only. Its copies lack some clones; in the studies checked, an unresolved V gene accounts for under half of them, and the cause for the rest is not known. D and trimming come from the DNA, and the V and J calls and clone size come from that table. The sample contains about 410,000 clones, roughly 89% of them found a single time. The ten most abundant clones make up around 1.7% of the sample.

The CDR3 runs 15 residues from the cysteine to the phenylalanine. The sequence is cut down to CDR3 DNA, 45 bases in frame from base 1. The germline V gene (reference sequence) provides CDR1 SGHNT and CDR2 YYREEE. The germline ends are 16 bases apart after V is trimmed by 4 bases and J by 3 bases. This sequence originates from a woman aged 25 to 39 who had recovered from COVID-19. The chain is assembled from TRBV5-4 and TRBJ2-5; possibly the D gene is TRBD2, per 6 matching bases. Sequencing used PBMCs or T cells enriched from blood (not recorded which). The CDR3 has the sequence CASSGGGSGKETQYF. The DNA reads as follows: TGTGCCAGCAGCGGTGGGGGGTCGGGGAAAGAGACCCAGTACTTC.